A selection of T cell receptor beta chains follows, all from one sample in a study of blood T cell repertoires in COVID-19. Measured with immunoSEQ multiplex PCR; TCRdb has only the in-frame clones, and not every one. The sample consists of tens of thousands of clones, around 79% of them appearing once. Sequenced: peripheral blood. The receptors stem from a man aged 55 to 70 with active or convalescent COVID-19. Each CDR3 is given with its conserved first and last residue. The D gene is left open where the match is weak. Clone size is shown for a subset of rows, as once, few, many or a class of expanded clone.

TRBV10-3,TRBJ2-7,TRBD1,many,CALRTGLGEQYF,TGTGCCCTGCGGACAGGGTTAGGGGAGCAGTACTTC
TRBV10-3,TRBJ1-3,.,.,CAISESQGNTIYF,TGTGCCATCAGTGAGTCCCAGGGAAACACCATATATTTT
TRBV7-2,TRBJ1-6,.,once,CASSLFSLRGLHSPLHF,TGTGCCAGCAGCTTATTCAGCCTTAGGGGTTTGCATTCACCCCTCCACTTT
TRBV5-1,TRBJ2-5,TRBD1,.,CASSFGDSGRETQYF,TGCGCCAGCAGCTTCGGGGACAGCGGTAGGGAGACCCAGTACTTC
TRBV19,TRBJ2-3,TRBD2,.,CASSRLAGGLTDTQYF,TGTGCCAGTAGTCGACTAGCGGGGGGCCTCACAGATACGCAGTATTTT
TRBV4-1,TRBJ2-7,.,.,CASSQDGPYYEQYF,TGCGCCAGCAGCCAAGATGGGCCATACTACGAGCAGTACTTC
TRBV28,TRBJ2-5,.,.,CASSTGTRETQYF,TGTGCCAGCAGTACCGGGACAAGGGAGACCCAGTACTTC
TRBV3-1/TRBV3-2,TRBJ2-5,.,.,CASKLESQETQYF,TGTGCCAGCAAACTAGAAAGTCAAGAGACCCAGTACTTC
TRBV7-3,TRBJ2-1,.,.,CASSLRATGGLSNEQFF,TGTGCCAGCAGCTTAAGGGCTACGGGGGGCCTCTCTAATGAGCAGTTCTTC
TRBV24-1,TRBJ1-2,TRBD1,.,CATSDPGQGSYGYTF,TGTGCCACCAGTGACCCGGGACAGGGGAGCTATGGCTACACCTTC
TRBV11-1,TRBJ1-2,TRBD1,once,CASSLIRQGDNYGYTF,TGTGCCAGCAGCTTAATTCGACAGGGGGATAACTATGGCTACACCTTC
TRBV2,TRBJ2-1,.,.,CASSGQGYNEQFF,TGTGCCAGCAGTGGCCAGGGCTACAATGAGCAGTTCTTC
TRBV7-2,TRBJ1-1,.,.,CASSFQMMNTEAFF,TGTGCCAGCAGCTTTCAGATGATGAACACTGAAGCTTTCTTT
TRBV24-1,TRBJ2-3,TRBD1,.,CATSEGGQGAEDTQYF,TGTGCCACCAGTGAGGGGGGACAGGGGGCGGAAGATACGCAGTATTTT
TRBV12-1,TRBJ2-1,.,.,CASSLGTSGQGREQFF,TGTGCCAGCAGCCTCGGGACTAGCGGGCAGGGGCGTGAGCAGTTCTTC
TRBV29-1,TRBJ2-7,TRBD1,.,CSVVGDRGSYEQYF,TGCAGCGTTGTGGGTGACAGGGGCTCCTACGAGCAGTACTTC
TRBV6-5,TRBJ1-1,.,.,CASSYREGTEAFF,TGTGCCAGCAGTTACCGTGAGGGCACTGAAGCTTTCTTT
TRBV4-2,TRBJ2-1,TRBD2,.,CASSQPDLAGGQNEQFF,TGTGCCAGCAGCCAACCCGACCTAGCGGGGGGGCAAAATGAGCAGTTCTTC
TRBV6-5,TRBJ1-4,TRBD1,.,CASRGTTGSNEKLFF,TGTGCCAGCAGGGGGACGACAGGGTCAAACGAAAAACTGTTTTTT
TRBV6-5,TRBJ2-2,TRBD1,.,CASSPRGLDRELFF,TGTGCCAGCAGTCCTAGGGGGCTTGACCGGGAGCTGTTTTTT
TRBV5-6,TRBJ1-5,TRBD1,.,CASTRTGDSNQPQHF,TGTGCCAGCACCAGGACAGGGGATAGCAATCAGCCCCAGCATTTT
TRBV27,TRBJ1-2,TRBD1,once,CASSLRWGQGGPGYTF,TGTGCCAGCAGTTTAAGGTGGGGACAGGGGGGGCCTGGCTACACCTTC
TRBV19,TRBJ1-2,.,.,CASNYGNYGYTF,TGTGCCAGTAACTACGGTAACTATGGCTACACCTTC
TRBV29-1,TRBJ2-3,TRBD1,.,CSAYGQGTDTQYF,TGCAGCGCTTACGGACAGGGCACAGATACGCAGTATTTT
TRBV7-9,TRBJ1-1,.,few,CASSLKREAFF,TGTGCCAGCAGCTTAAAACGGGAAGCTTTCTTT
TRBV18,TRBJ2-7,.,.,CASSPRVGEQYF,TGTGCCAGCTCGCCCCGGGTCGGCGAGCAGTACTTC
TRBV4-3,TRBJ1-1,TRBD1,.,CASSQGRTGDTEAFF,TGCGCCAGCAGCCAAGGAAGGACAGGGGACACTGAAGCTTTCTTT
TRBV18,TRBJ1-4,.,.,CASSLSQTTNEKLFF,TGTGCCAGCTCCCTCTCCCAGACAACTAATGAAAAACTGTTTTTT
TRBV3-1/TRBV3-2,TRBJ1-6,.,.,CASSQDRGVSSYNSPLHF,TGTGCCAGCAGCCAAGATCGAGGAGTGAGCTCCTATAATTCACCCCTCCACTTT
TRBV30,TRBJ1-6,TRBD1,.,CAWRTGFGLTQPLHF,TGTGCCTGGAGGACAGGGTTCGGACTCACCCAACCCCTCCACTTT
TRBV30,TRBJ2-7,TRBD2,.,CACQETSGGDEQYF,TGTGCCTGCCAAGAGACTAGCGGGGGGGACGAGCAGTACTTC
TRBV2,TRBJ2-2,TRBD1,once,CASSLQGVSNTGELFF,TGTGCCAGCAGCCTACAGGGGGTGTCGAACACCGGGGAGCTGTTTTTT
TRBV6-4,TRBJ1-6,.,.,CASNPLPVAGGTPLHF,TGTGCCAGCAATCCCCTCCCTGTGGCAGGAGGTACACCCCTCCACTTT
TRBV3-1/TRBV3-2,TRBJ1-2,.,few,CASSQGTVYGYTF,TGTGCCAGCAGCCAAGGGACAGTCTATGGCTACACCTTC
TRBV9,TRBJ1-4,.,.,CASSVDQGNEKLFF,TGTGCCAGCAGCGTAGATCAGGGTAATGAAAAACTGTTTTTT
TRBV10-2,TRBJ1-4,TRBD1,.,CASMGQWNEKLFF,TGCGCCAGCATGGGACAGTGGAATGAAAAACTGTTTTTT
TRBV5-4,TRBJ2-2,.,.,CASSLEGGAVTGELFF,TGTGCCAGCAGCTTGGAGGGGGGGGCGGTCACCGGGGAGCTGTTTTTT
TRBV7-2,TRBJ2-1,TRBD1,.,CASSPPGTGYNEQFF,TGTGCCAGCAGCCCTCCCGGGACAGGCTACAATGAGCAGTTCTTC
TRBV7-3,TRBJ2-2,.,.,CASSLQGSGELFF,TGTGCCAGCAGCTTGCAGGGGTCCGGGGAGCTGTTTTTT
TRBV4-3,TRBJ1-2,.,.,CASSQGDYGYTF,TGCGCCAGCAGCCAGGGCGACTATGGCTACACCTTC
TRBV19,TRBJ1-1,.,.,CASTISRNTEAFF,TGTGCCAGTACTATCTCCCGGAACACTGAAGCTTTCTTT
TRBV27,TRBJ2-7,TRBD1,.,CASSFWDRLYEQYF,TGTGCCAGCAGTTTCTGGGACAGACTCTACGAGCAGTACTTC
TRBV5-4,TRBJ2-2,.,.,CASSFGGAVGELFF,TGTGCCAGCAGCTTTGGGGGGGCAGTCGGGGAGCTGTTTTTT
TRBV5-1,TRBJ2-3,TRBD2,.,CASSSGLAGGYLSTDTQYF,TGCGCCAGCAGCTCAGGACTAGCGGGGGGATATCTCAGCACAGATACGCAGTATTTT
TRBV5-5,TRBJ2-7,.,.,CASSLTGYSLSYEQYF,TGTGCCAGCAGCTTAACAGGCTACTCCCTCTCCTACGAGCAGTACTTC
TRBV5-1,TRBJ1-1,.,few,CASSPDGRGTEAFF,TGCGCCAGCAGCCCGGACGGCAGGGGAACTGAAGCTTTCTTT
TRBV7-6,TRBJ2-1,.,.,CASRMVGAEEQFF,TGTGCCAGCAGAATGGTAGGGGCCGAAGAGCAGTTCTTC
TRBV7-2,TRBJ2-7,.,.,CASSFGPQGEQYF,TGTGCCAGCAGCTTCGGCCCCCAGGGAGAGCAGTACTTC
TRBV7-2,TRBJ1-5,.,.,CASSLVSGTSNQPQHF,TGTGCCAGCAGCTTAGTTTCGGGGACAAGCAATCAGCCCCAGCATTTT
TRBV5-6,TRBJ1-2,.,once,CASRGGTHYGYTF,TGTGCCAGCAGAGGCGGGACTCACTATGGCTACACCTTC
TRBV28,TRBJ2-3,TRBD1,.,CASRGQGSDTQYF,TGTGCCAGCAGGGGACAGGGGTCAGATACGCAGTATTTT
TRBV11-2,TRBJ2-3,TRBD1,.,CASSGFPGQGIIDTQYF,TGTGCCAGCAGCGGATTCCCGGGACAGGGGATAATAGATACGCAGTATTTT
TRBV6-6,TRBJ1-1,.,.,CASSYAENTEAFF,TGTGCCAGCAGTTACGCGGAGAACACTGAAGCTTTCTTT
TRBV28,TRBJ2-1,.,.,CASSLEVRLDSWNEQFF,TGTGCCAGCAGTTTAGAAGTTCGGCTCGACTCCTGGAATGAGCAGTTCTTC
TRBV30,TRBJ1-3,.,once,CAWATEQSSGNTIYF,TGTGCCTGGGCCACAGAACAGAGCTCTGGAAACACCATATATTTT
TRBV15,TRBJ1-4,.,.,CATSRDRGSGLFF,TGTGCCACCAGCAGAGACAGGGGCTCAGGTCTGTTTTTT
TRBV5-6,TRBJ2-2,TRBD2,.,CASSLVTSGAGELFF,TGTGCCAGCAGCTTGGTGACTAGCGGGGCTGGGGAGCTGTTTTTT
TRBV6-5,TRBJ1-1,TRBD1,few,CASSPGGTEAFF,TGTGCCAGCAGTCCAGGGGGCACTGAAGCTTTCTTT
TRBV7-9,TRBJ2-5,TRBD1,.,CASSLDRLRETQYF,TGTGCCAGCAGCTTGGACAGGCTGAGAGAGACCCAGTACTTC
TRBV24-1,TRBJ2-5,.,.,CATSAGGDFGTQYF,TGTGCCACCAGTGCGGGGGGCGATTTTGGAACCCAGTACTTC